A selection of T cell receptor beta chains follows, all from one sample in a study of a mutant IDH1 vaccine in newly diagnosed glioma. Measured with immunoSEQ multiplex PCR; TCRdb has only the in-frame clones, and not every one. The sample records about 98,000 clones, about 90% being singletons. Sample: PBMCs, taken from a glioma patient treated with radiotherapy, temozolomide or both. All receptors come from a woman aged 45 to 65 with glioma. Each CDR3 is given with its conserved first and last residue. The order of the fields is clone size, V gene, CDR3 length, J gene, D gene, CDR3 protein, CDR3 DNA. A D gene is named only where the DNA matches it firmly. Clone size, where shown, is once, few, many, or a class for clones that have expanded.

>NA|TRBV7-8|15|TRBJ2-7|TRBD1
CASSLAGTGAYEQYF
TGTGCCAGCAGCTTAGCAGGGACAGGGGCCTACGAGCAGTACTTC
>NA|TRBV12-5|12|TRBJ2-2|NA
CASGQGYGELFF
TGTGCTAGTGGCCAGGGATACGGGGAGCTGTTTTTT
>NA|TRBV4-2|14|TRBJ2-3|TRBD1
CASSQGTGTDTQYF
TGTGCCAGCAGCCAGGGGACAGGAACAGATACGCAGTATTTT
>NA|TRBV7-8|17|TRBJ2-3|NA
CASSLALRGTGADTQYF
TGTGCCAGCAGCTTAGCCCTACGTGGGACTGGGGCAGATACGCAGTATTTT
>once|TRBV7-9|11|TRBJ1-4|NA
CASSSDEKLFF
TGTGCCAGCAGTTCTGATGAAAAACTGTTTTTT
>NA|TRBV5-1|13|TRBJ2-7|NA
CASSSDGPYEQYF
TGCGCCAGCAGCTCGGACGGTCCCTACGAGCAGTACTTC
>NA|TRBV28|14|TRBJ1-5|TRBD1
CASSLSGGGQPQHF
TGTGCCAGCAGTTTGTCAGGGGGCGGCCAGCCCCAGCATTTT
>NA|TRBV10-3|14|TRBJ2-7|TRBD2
CAISEERGNYEQYF
TGTGCCATCAGTGAGGAGCGGGGGAACTACGAGCAGTACTTC
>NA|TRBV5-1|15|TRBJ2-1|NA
CASSLVSNRDNEQFF
TGCGCCAGCAGCTTGGTGTCTAACCGCGACAATGAGCAGTTCTTC
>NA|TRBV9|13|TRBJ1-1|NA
CASSVAGTTEAFF
TGTGCCAGCAGCGTAGCAGGCACCACTGAAGCTTTCTTT
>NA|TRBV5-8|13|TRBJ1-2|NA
CASSFPTAYGYTF
TGTGCCAGCAGCTTCCCCACAGCTTATGGCTACACCTTC
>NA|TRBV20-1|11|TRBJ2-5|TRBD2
CSAQRGEARYF
TGCAGTGCGCAGCGGGGAGAGGCCCGGTACTTC
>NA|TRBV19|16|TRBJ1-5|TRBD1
CASSPANRGRWEPQHF
TGTGCCAGTAGTCCAGCGAACAGGGGTAGGTGGGAGCCCCAGCATTTT
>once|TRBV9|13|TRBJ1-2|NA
CASSTHDGGVLTF
TGTGCCAGCAGTACCCACGACGGGGGGGTGCTCACCTTC
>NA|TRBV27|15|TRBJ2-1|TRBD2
CASSLSFSGAYEQFF
TGTGCCAGCAGTTTATCGTTTAGCGGGGCCTATGAGCAGTTCTTC
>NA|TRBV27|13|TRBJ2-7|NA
CASRNQGRGEQYF
TGTGCCAGCAGAAATCAGGGTAGGGGTGAGCAGTACTTC
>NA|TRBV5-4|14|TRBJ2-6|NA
CASSLPSGANVLTF
TGTGCCAGCAGCTTGCCGTCTGGGGCCAACGTCCTGACTTTC
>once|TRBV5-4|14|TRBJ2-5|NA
CASSLGGVGETQYF
TGTGCCAGCAGCTTGGGAGGGGTGGGGGAGACCCAGTACTTC
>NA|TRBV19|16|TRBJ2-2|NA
CASSIGGDLNTGELFF
TGTGCCAGTAGTATAGGGGGGGACCTGAACACCGGGGAGCTGTTTTTT
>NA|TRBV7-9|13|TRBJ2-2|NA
CASRDTNTGELFF
TGTGCCAGCCGGGACACTAACACCGGGGAGCTGTTTTTT
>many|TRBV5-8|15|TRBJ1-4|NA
CASSSWTVGGEKLFF
TGTGCCAGCAGCTCCTGGACAGTAGGTGGTGAAAAACTGTTTTTT
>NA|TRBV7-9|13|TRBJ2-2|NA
CASSLIGSGELFF
TGTGCCAGCAGCTTGATAGGTTCCGGGGAGCTGTTTTTT
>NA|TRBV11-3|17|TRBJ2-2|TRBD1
CASSLAPDRGGTGELFF
TGTGCCAGCAGCTTAGCCCCGGACAGGGGGGGTACCGGGGAGCTGTTTTTT
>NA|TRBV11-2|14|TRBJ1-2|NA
CASSSHGTGYGYTF
TGTGCCAGCAGCTCCCATGGAACGGGCTATGGCTACACCTTC
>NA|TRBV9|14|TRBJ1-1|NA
CASSVRGGGTEAFF
TGTGCCAGCAGCGTAAGGGGAGGAGGTACTGAAGCTTTCTTT
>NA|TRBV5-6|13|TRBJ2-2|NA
CASSLFDTGELFF
TGTGCCAGCAGCTTGTTTGACACCGGGGAGCTGTTTTTT
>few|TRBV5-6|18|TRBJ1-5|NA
CASSLAPRQGSSNQPQHF
TGTGCCAGCAGCTTGGCCCCTCGGCAGGGGAGTAGCAATCAGCCCCAGCATTTT
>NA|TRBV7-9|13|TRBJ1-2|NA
CASSLRTVDGYTF
TGTGCCAGCAGCTTACGAACGGTAGATGGCTACACCTTC
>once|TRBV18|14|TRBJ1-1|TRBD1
CASGGQGARTEAFF
TGTGCCAGCGGGGGACAGGGGGCGCGAACTGAAGCTTTCTTT
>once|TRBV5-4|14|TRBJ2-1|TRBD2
CASSSGLAGVKQFF
TGTGCCAGCAGCTCGGGACTAGCGGGAGTTAAGCAGTTCTTC
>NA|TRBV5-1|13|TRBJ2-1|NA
CASSPGGDNEQFF
TGCGCCAGCAGTCCGGGTGGGGACAATGAGCAGTTCTTC
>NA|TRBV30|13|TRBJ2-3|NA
CAWSRGNTDTQYF
TGTGCCTGGAGTAGGGGGAACACAGATACGCAGTATTTT
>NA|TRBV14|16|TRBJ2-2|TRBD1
CASSQWTGMGTGELFF
TGTGCCAGCAGCCAATGGACAGGGATGGGGACCGGGGAGCTGTTTTTT
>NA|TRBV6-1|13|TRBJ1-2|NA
CASNRDTFYGYTF
TGTGCCAGCAACCGAGACACATTCTATGGCTACACCTTC
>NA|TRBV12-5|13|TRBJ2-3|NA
CASGEGSTDTQYF
TGTGCTAGTGGGGAGGGGAGCACAGATACGCAGTATTTT
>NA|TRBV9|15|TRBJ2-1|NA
CASSGGEMPRIEQFF
TGTGCCAGCAGCGGGGGGGAGATGCCCAGAATTGAGCAGTTCTTC
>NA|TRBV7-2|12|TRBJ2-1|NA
CASSFNYNEQFF
TGTGCCAGCAGCTTTAATTACAATGAGCAGTTCTTC
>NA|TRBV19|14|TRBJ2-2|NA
CASSIQGPGRELFF
TGTGCCAGTAGTATACAGGGACCCGGCCGGGAGCTGTTTTTT
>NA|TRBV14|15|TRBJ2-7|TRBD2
CASSQVASGTYEQYF
TGTGCCAGCAGCCAAGTGGCTAGCGGCACCTACGAGCAGTACTTC
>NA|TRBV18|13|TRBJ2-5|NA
CASSPERQETQYF
TGTGCCAGCTCACCGGAGCGGCAAGAGACCCAGTACTTC
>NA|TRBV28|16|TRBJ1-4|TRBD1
CASSPWTGGASEKLFF
TGTGCCAGCAGTCCTTGGACAGGGGGCGCGAGCGAAAAACTGTTTTTT
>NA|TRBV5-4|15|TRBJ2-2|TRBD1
CASSSGQGYTGELFF
TGTGCCAGCAGCTCGGGACAGGGCTACACCGGGGAGCTGTTTTTT